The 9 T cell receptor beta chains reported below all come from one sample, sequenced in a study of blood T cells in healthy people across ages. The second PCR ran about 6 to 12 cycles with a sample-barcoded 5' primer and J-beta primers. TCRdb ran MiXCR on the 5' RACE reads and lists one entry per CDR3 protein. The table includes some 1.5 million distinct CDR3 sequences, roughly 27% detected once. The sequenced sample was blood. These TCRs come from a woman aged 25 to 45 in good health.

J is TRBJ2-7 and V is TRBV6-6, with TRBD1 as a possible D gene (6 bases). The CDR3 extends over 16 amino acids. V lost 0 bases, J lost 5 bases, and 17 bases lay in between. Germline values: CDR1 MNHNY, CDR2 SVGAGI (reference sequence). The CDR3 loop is CASSYSVGAEGNEQYF. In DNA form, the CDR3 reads TGTGCCAGCAGTTACTCGGTGGGGGCAGAGGGTAACGAGCAGTACTTC.

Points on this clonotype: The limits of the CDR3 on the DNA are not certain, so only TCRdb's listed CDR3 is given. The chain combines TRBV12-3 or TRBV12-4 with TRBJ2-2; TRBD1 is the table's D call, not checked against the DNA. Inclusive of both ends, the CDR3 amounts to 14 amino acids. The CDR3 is CASSFGGGTGELCF.

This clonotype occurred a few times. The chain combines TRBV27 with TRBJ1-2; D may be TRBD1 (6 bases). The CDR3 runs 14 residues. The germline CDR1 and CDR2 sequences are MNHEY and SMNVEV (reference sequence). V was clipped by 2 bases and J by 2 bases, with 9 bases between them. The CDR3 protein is CASSLSRGNYGYTF. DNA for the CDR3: TGTGCCAGCAGTTTAAGCAGGGGAAACTATGGCTACACCTTC.

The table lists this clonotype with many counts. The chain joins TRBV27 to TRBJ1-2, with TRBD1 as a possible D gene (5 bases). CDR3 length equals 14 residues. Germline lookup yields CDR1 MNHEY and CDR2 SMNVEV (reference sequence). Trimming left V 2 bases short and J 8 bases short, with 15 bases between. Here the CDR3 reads CASSLNEGRKGYTF. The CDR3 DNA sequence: TGTGCCAGCAGTTTAAACGAGGGGAGAAAAGGCTACACCTTC.

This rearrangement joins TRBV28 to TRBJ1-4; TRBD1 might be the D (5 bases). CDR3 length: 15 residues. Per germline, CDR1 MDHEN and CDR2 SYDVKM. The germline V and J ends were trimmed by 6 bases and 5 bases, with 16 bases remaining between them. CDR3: CASRPTGATNEKLFF. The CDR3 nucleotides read TGTGCCAGCAGGCCCACAGGTGCGACAAATGAAAAACTGTTTTTT.

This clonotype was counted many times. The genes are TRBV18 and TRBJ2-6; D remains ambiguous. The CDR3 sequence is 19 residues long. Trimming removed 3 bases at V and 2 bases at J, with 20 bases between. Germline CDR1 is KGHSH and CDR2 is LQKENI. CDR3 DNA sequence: TGTGCCAGCTCACCCGGGCCAACCGAAGAGGCCCCTGGGGCCAACGTCCTGACTTTC. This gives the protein CASSPGPTEEAPGANVLTF.

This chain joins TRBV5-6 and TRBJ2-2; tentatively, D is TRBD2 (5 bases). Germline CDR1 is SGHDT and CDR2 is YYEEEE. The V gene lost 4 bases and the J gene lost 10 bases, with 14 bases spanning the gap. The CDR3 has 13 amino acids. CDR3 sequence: CASSTVDWEELFF. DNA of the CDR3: TGTGCCAGCAGCACCGTGGACTGGGAGGAGCTGTTTTTT.

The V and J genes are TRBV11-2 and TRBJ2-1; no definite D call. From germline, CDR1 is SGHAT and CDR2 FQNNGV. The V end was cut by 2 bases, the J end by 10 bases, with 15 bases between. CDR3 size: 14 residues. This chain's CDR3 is CASSLPPPLEEQFF. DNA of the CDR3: TGTGCCAGCAGCTTACCCCCTCCGCTCGAAGAGCAGTTCTTC.

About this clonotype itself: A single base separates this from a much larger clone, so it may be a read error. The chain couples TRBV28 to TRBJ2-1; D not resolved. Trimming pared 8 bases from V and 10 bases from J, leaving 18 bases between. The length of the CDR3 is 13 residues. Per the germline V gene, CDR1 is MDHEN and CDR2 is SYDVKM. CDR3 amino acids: CASGRRLSYEQFF. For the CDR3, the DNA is TGTGCCAGCGGGCGACGGCTGTCCTACGAGCAGTTCTTC.